What follows is one TCR beta chain and its context. The data stem from a study of blood T cell repertoires in COVID-19. The protocol was immunoSEQ multiplex PCR, while the TCRdb copy is restricted to in-frame clones and leaves out a portion. This table holds about 240,000 clones, roughly 80% found once. CDR1 and CDR2 from the germline V gene are MNHEY and SVGEGT. The CDR3 has 12 residues. V gave up 5 bases and J gave up 8 bases, with 12 bases separating them. The sequence derives from a woman between 18 and 30 years old with acute or convalescent COVID-19. The chain couples TRBV6-2 or TRBV6-3 to TRBJ1-2; D is perhaps TRBD1 (6 bases). The sample was peripheral blood. This CDR3 is CASSTTGGGYTF. The CDR3 DNA is TGTGCCAGCAGTACGACAGGCGGAGGCTACACCTTC.